The sequence of this T cell receptor (beta chain) was determined in a study of blood T cells in healthy people across ages (dated by TCRdb to between 2014 and 2016). Context from the whole study: Template switching captured roughly one uniquely barcoded TCR beta cDNA molecule per two T cells in model experiments. To track age-related changes in TCR beta repertoire diversity, the study relied on deep sequencing normalized with unique cDNA molecular identifiers. The study analyzed two additional independent replicas of 1 million unique cDNA reads from the same blood draw for two donors, one aged 18 to 30 and one aged 80 or older. Four age groups were formed from the donors: young (average approximately 15 years), middle-aged (around 37), aged (roughly 59) and long-lived (about 80). The paper's findings and limits, for the study overall: The long-lived group showed more naive CD4+ T cells, fewer expanded clones and increased TCR diversity than the aged group, suggesting age selection. There was a strong correlation between observed TCR beta diversity and the percentage of naive T cells measured by flow cytometry. Because the CMV infection status of the donors was unknown, age-related changes in expanded clonotypes may potentially have been confounded. Observed TCR beta diversity per million T cells fell roughly linearly with age, and a significant reduction was already apparent by age roughly 40. Estimates of total diversity based on one million sequenced T cells were considered lower bounds and underestimates. Because profiling used bulk unsorted PBMCs, naive and antigen-experienced compartments could not be compared conclusively.

According to the germline V gene (reference sequence), CDR1 reads SEHNR and CDR2 reads FQNEAQ. V loses 5 bases, J loses 0 bases, and the germline ends lie 11 bases apart. Including the terminal cysteine and phenylalanine, the CDR3 comprises 14 residues. Solely the CDR3 DNA is kept, with 42 bases framed from the first base. The roughly 39 donors, aged 6 to 90 years, were systemically healthy Caucasian individuals from Russia. Each donor gave approximately 9.3 milliliters of peripheral blood, collected into EDTA-treated Vacutainer tubes. Ficoll-Paque density-gradient centrifugation was used to isolate PBMCs, with at least 6.5 million per sample. Trizol reagent was used to extract total RNA from the PBMCs, yielding at least 5 micrograms per sample. The percentages of naive CD45RAhigh/CD27high T cells were determined by flow cytometry on a PBMC aliquot from every donor. The receptor library was made with 5' RACE. TCRdb shows the sequencer as Illumina HiSeq 2500. A second PCR of about 7 to 12 cycles was performed with a sample-barcoded 5' primer and a J-beta primer mix. Each TCR beta cDNA molecule received a unique molecular identifier from a template-switch 5' adaptor carrying 12 random nucleotides. Each sample yielded at least 2.5 million CDR3-containing paired-end reads. First-strand cDNA was synthesized from all RNA with the Mint cDNA synthesis kit, primed by a TRBC-specific oligonucleotide. All cDNA was treated with uracil-DNA glycosylase and then went through a first 18-cycle PCR with the universal primers M1SS and BC2_uni_R. Under the source paper's analysis protocol: Normalization of each sample was performed by random selection of 1 million high-quality reads, each carrying a distinct molecular identifier. Instead of being binned into consensus sequences, reads with shared molecular identifiers were discarded. MiTCR, set to a Q25 quality threshold and the strictest error-elimination algorithm, was used for CDR3 identification, clonotype clustering and error correction. A nonparametric unseen species model with Euler transformation was used to estimate lower-bound total TCR beta diversity. The public reads were reprocessed in TCRdb via fastp at Q25 and MiXCR, keeping in-frame beta chains. For every CDR3 protein sequence, its rows merge into one entry that carries the most common genes and DNA. The V and J calls come from TCRdb's annotation, not from the publication. This sample lists roughly 1,100,000 distinct CDR3 sequences; less than 25% were detected once. The ten top clones hold around 0.7% of the sample.

As regards this clonotype: Its specific antigen is unknown. Base qualities are not at hand, and no much larger clone is one base apart.

These same data were also listed under a study on T cells of mothers and their children. The second paper states: Nine systemically healthy Caucasian individuals served as donors, namely three mothers together with their six children. cDNA synthesis consumed the entire amount of extracted RNA, loaded at roughly 1.5 ug RNA in each 15 ul reaction. Sample barcodes and 2-4 random nucleotides were added via the M1S primer in the second PCR. Each mother yielded over 8 million TCR beta CDR3 reads and each child 2.5 million to 3 million reads. Thymic selection similarly shapes TCR recombination output in related and unrelated pairs, with minor effect from inherited differences. Normalized repertoire overlap was always found to be slightly, but never significantly, higher in related mother-child pairs than in unrelated mother-child pairs. No persistent microchimeric T cell clones were detected, at a sensitivity of around 97 clones per million clonotypes. In the study, deep NGS was used to compare the TCR beta repertoires of mothers and children, and features distinguishing related mother-child pairs from unrelated individuals were sought. The mean age was 40 +/- 4 years for the mothers and approximately 11 +/- 4 years for the children. After adapter ligation was performed with NEBNext reagents, the libraries were sequenced on an Illumina HiSeq 2000 with 100+100 nt paired-end reads. To prevent cross-contamination, the mother and child libraries were prepared a month apart and were sequenced in separate runs. Each donor had between about 450,000 and 2,200,000 distinct TCR beta clonotypes identified. Naive TCR beta clonotypes were estimated from low-frequency clonotypes matched to each donor's FACS-determined naive share, without sorting.

This clonotype was sampled from a girl aged 2 to 9 in good health. The chain uses TRBV7-9 and TRBJ2-7; a confident D gene designation cannot be given. The specimen sequenced was blood. CDR3 loop: CASSQMADSYEQYF. The DNA sequence is TGTGCCAGCAGCCAGATGGCCGACTCCTACGAGCAGTACTTC.